This T cell receptor beta chain was sequenced in a study of CD8+CD57+ T cells in acquired aplastic anemia. Study-level background: Mean DNA quantity obtained from sorted CD4+ and CD8+ cells was 3 to 3.5 ug. On average, healthy donors gave some 11 million reads for CD4+ cells.

Details on this clonotype: Its antigen is still unknown.

The CDR3 runs to 12 residues. V was pared by 6 bases and J by 8 bases, with 6 bases of the junction left unmatched. CDR1 is SQVTM and CDR2 is ANQGSEA in the germline V gene. TCR beta VDJ and CDR3 were profiled, and genomic DNA was the template. TCRdb reprocessed the reads via MiXCR and lists one record per CDR3 protein. The table shows 200,000 to 250,000 distinct CDR3 sequences, with 34% occurring only once. Study observations and caveats: The study found no significant CD8+ Simpson's diversity difference between patients and controls. Common to patients and controls were twenty-nine CD8+ CDR3 sequences.

Sequenced: sorted CD4+, CD8+, or CD8+CD57+ T cells (not recorded which) from PBMCs. This clonotype was obtained from a human donor in good health, serving as a control. The gene calls are TRBV29-1 and TRBJ2-1, with TRBD1 matching over 8 bases. Here the CDR3 reads CSVAGTGDEQFF. The CDR3 nucleotides read TGCAGCGTGGCCGGGACAGGCGATGAGCAGTTCTTC.